These T cell receptor beta chains were read from a single sample in a study of cytomegalovirus exposure and HLA in healthy donors. Assay: immunoSEQ multiplex PCR; the TCRdb copy retains only in-frame clones and omits some. The sample has roughly 200,000 clones; approximately 80% are singletons. Sequencing was done on a sample of PBMCs. These receptors originate from a woman in her 30s in good health and CMV-seropositive. CDR3s leave out the opening cysteine and the closing phenylalanine or tryptophan.

cdr3_length v_call cdr3_aa
14 TRBV6-1 ASSEIDSGNTGELF
15 TRBV5-1 ASTPVRGSTGANVLT
11 TRBV10-3 AISCLVLSPLH
16 TRBV5-4 ASSLPGQGSSRANGLT
14 TRBV7-9 SSSLTGVIMNTEAF
15 TRBV5-1 ASSAIGGQIYQETQY
14 TRBV11-2 ASSPRKAGGHGTQY
14 TRBV11-3 ASSLRGTGDQETQY
13 TRBV2 ASRPDRKMEQPQH
10 TRBV25-1 ATRGLAGPQY
11 TRBV11-2 ASSPTRAGVLY
13 TRBV25-1 ASSALAAGTDTQY
13 TRBV5-6 ASSLGGSFRDEQY
11 TRBV4-1 ASSVRQFTEAF
13 TRBV6-1 ASSEVLRATDEQY
14 TRBV11-2 ASSLDHPRTGYEQY
13 TRBV7-3 ASSLLGGNTGELF
16 TRBV4-1 ASSQVASGLSSGNTIY
14 TRBV28 ASSPPGGTGANVLT
18 TRBV7-3 ASSLHRVTSGRASSYEQY
12 TRBV7-9 ASSLSGLGYEQY
16 TRBV19 ASSTITGGGSMNTEAF
14 TRBV14 ASSQTGGATNEKLF
12 TRBV27 ASSLSGARNIQY
13 TRBV5-1 ASRSRQGSGNTIY
11 TRBV27 ASSPSTGYGYT
15 TRBV27 ASSLSGTGGIPYEQY
15 TRBV5-1 ASSSGIQGLVSYEQY
13 TRBV5-4 ASSLLPSGNNEQF
12 TRBV18 ASSPAAGQGRYT
12 TRBV6-5 ASSRGVRDTEAF
11 TRBV6-1 ATSPGYNQPQH
13 TRBV27 ASSLSRQGYTEAF
13 TRBV9 ASSVGWTGNYGYT
14 TRBV6-5 ASTYRGTGGWYEQY
15 TRBV13 ASSFSVGLPRSTEAF
12 TRBV5-1 ASSLGVTNTEAF
13 TRBV15 ATSRALSSTDTQY
17 TRBV6-4 ASSDSRGVGQGKDTEAF
11 TRBV5-4 ASSPDTSDTQY
10 TRBV28 ASSSGLYGYT
14 TRBV4-3 ASSLRGEEQPTEAF
13 TRBV19 ASSSQALGGQPQH
13 TRBV7-8 ASSSVAVEADTQY
11 TRBV30 AWSVGGGNTQY
12 TRBV2 ASSDRRSSYEQY
13 TRBV11-3 ARCDGGGAGNTIY
13 TRBV6-5 ASSASGDPTYEQY
17 TRBV14 ASSRNRWAEGLKNTEAF
12 TRBV30 AWSSLTGSYEQY
19 TRBV7-8 ASSSPSAGLAGRGGSYEQY
15 TRBV13 ASRGKGHSGTPYEQY
11 TRBV30 AWSVGQGGGYT
12 TRBV30 AWNRLEWRETQY
15 TRBV7-9 ASSSSGIQGKNTEAF